The rows below give T cell receptor beta chains drawn from one sample of a study of T cell repertoires in cytomegalovirus infection. TCRdb called the reads again in MiXCR, with one record for every CDR3 protein. The sample has under 300,000 distinct CDR3 sequences, approximately 15% seen once. The sequenced sample was CD8+ T cells from PBMCs. The receptor source for this set is a human donor in good health (CMV status not recorded). Some clones in this sample may be carry-over from other donors' samples. Both conserved end residues are part of each CDR3. D genes are given only for firm matches.

CDR3 length | D gene | V gene | CDR3 protein
18 | TRBD1 | TRBV4-1 | CASSQYPGTGRLGTEAFF
15 | TRBD1 | TRBV6-5 | CASSEYGTGNYEQYF
17 | - | TRBV15 | CATSRDPHGSNDNEQFF
15 | TRBD1 | TRBV20-1 | CSAQALGQGTETQYF
15 | TRBD2 | TRBV6-5 | CASSYGAGGHGEQYF
14 | TRBD1 | TRBV29-1 | CSVEVGQGWYGYTF
15 | - | TRBV7-9 | CASSPTVTVLNEQYF
15 | - | TRBV7-2 | CASSPSLGLLNEQFF
13 | TRBD1 | TRBV29-1 | CSVELDRGYEQYF
15 | - | TRBV4-3 | CASSQTRGSYNEQFF
17 | TRBD1 | TRBV25-1 | CASSEYFGGQGAYEQYF
13 | - | TRBV6-5 | CASSRVQVYEQYF
15 | - | TRBV28 | CASSSTNWGNQPQHF
15 | - | TRBV11-1 | CASSLGDPIQETQYF
14 | TRBD1 | TRBV7-2 | CASSSQDRLYEQYF
14 | - | TRBV3-1 | CASSQRGEDTEAFF
16 | - | TRBV7-8 | CASTSEGGPSTDTQYF
13 | - | TRBV6-5 | CASGIYSNQPQHF
15 | TRBD1 | TRBV28 | CASSSLRQGLSEQYF
15 | - | TRBV6-6 | CASSLTRGTNTEAFF
13 | - | TRBV7-6 | CASSRGIYGGYTF
14 | - | TRBV12-3/TRBV12-4 | CASSSPTESYEQYF
18 | - | TRBV7-2 | CASSLVLAVVSSYNEQFF
13 | - | TRBV5-4 | CASSLAPGQGQYF
17 | TRBD1 | TRBV28 | CASSPDDGTGNNQPQHF
16 | - | TRBV11-2 | CASSFYGTTTNEKLFF
14 | - | TRBV6-2/TRBV6-3 | CASLRQSYTGELFF
14 | TRBD1 | TRBV7-6 | CASSPGQFAYEQYF
16 | - | TRBV14 | CASSQDWGLENTEAFF
15 | - | TRBV7-9 | CASSSSLDFDYGYTF
14 | - | TRBV20-1 | CSARELGDSEKLFF
16 | TRBD2 | TRBV7-6 | CASSWGGTTLPYEQYF
14 | - | TRBV20-1 | CSASGFGTNQPQHF
15 | TRBD2 | TRBV9 | CASSAGTTPYNEQFF
13 | TRBD1 | TRBV29-1 | CSVETGRNTEAFF
18 | - | TRBV7-8 | CASSLAIFLFPSDTEAFF
12 | - | TRBV7-9 | CASSPTTVEAFF
14 | - | TRBV6-5 | CASSFQGPLETQYF
13 | - | TRBV7-2 | CASSLARDYGYTF
15 | - | TRBV20-1 | CSASLYSNSYNEQFF
16 | TRBD1 | TRBV4-1 | CASSHGGDRVTGELFF
15 | - | TRBV7-2 | CASSLWAVPYNEQFF
15 | - | TRBV5-1 | CASSNSPSSYNEQFF
13 | TRBD2 | TRBV6-2/TRBV6-3 | CASSYRGAGELFF
15 | TRBD1 | TRBV28 | CASRTAEGANSPLHF
15 | TRBD2 | TRBV20-1 | CSAVGLADITDTQYF
15 | - | TRBV28 | CASSFEGSGNQPQHF
15 | - | TRBV28 | CASSLGDGSYNEQFF